This is a list of T cell receptor beta chains from one sample in a study of cytomegalovirus exposure and HLA in healthy donors. The table came from immunoSEQ multiplex PCR; TCRdb's copy has only in-frame clones and leaves some out. The repertoire holds 150,000 to 200,000 clones, with around three quarters as singletons. Specimen: PBMCs. These receptor sequences come from a woman aged 40 to 55 in good health and CMV-seronegative. Both conserved end residues are part of each CDR3. The D gene is left open where the match is weak. A clone size is listed for some rows: how often the clone was seen (once, few, many), or a class if it is expanded.

clone size,CDR3 length,D gene,J gene,V gene,CDR3 DNA,CDR3 protein
-,13,-,TRBJ1-3,TRBV30,TGTGCCTGGGAGAGGAATCCTGGAAACACCATATATTTT,CAWERNPGNTIYF
-,11,-,TRBJ1-5,TRBV6-5,TGTGCCAGCAGTGAAGAAGCGCCCCAGCATTTT,CASSEEAPQHF
-,15,TRBD1,TRBJ1-2,TRBV30,TGTGCCTGGAGTACATGGGACAGGGGGCAGGGTGGCTACACCTTC,CAWSTWDRGQGGYTF
-,14,-,TRBJ1-1,TRBV6-1,TGTGCCAGCAGCGTAGGGGGGGTGAACACTGAAGCTTTCTTT,CASSVGGVNTEAFF
once,14,-,TRBJ2-7,TRBV5-6,TGTGCCAGCATCCCTCGAGGCAGAACCTACGAGCAGTACTTC,CASIPRGRTYEQYF
-,13,-,TRBJ2-5,TRBV5-4,TGTGCCAGCAGCGGGGGGGGCCTGGAGACCCAGTACTTC,CASSGGGLETQYF
once,16,TRBD2,TRBJ2-5,TRBV27,TGTGCCAGCAGTTCCCCGGGGAGCGGGAGGGGAGAGACCCAGTACTTC,CASSSPGSGRGETQYF
-,11,-,TRBJ2-5,TRBV6-5,TGTGCCAGCTCTAGCCAAGAGACCCAGTACTTC,CASSSQETQYF
once,12,-,TRBJ1-1,TRBV19,TGTGCCAGTAGTATCCGGTGGACTGAAGCTTTCTTT,CASSIRWTEAFF
-,16,-,TRBJ1-4,TRBV27,TGTGCCAGCAGTTTATCTGTAACGGACTGGGGTGAAAAACTGTTTTTT,CASSLSVTDWGEKLFF
-,17,TRBD2,TRBJ2-3,TRBV9,TGTGCCAGCAGCGTAGCGTCGCTAGCGGGACGTATCGATACGCAGTATTTT,CASSVASLAGRIDTQYF
-,14,TRBD1,TRBJ1-2,TRBV5-4,TGTGCCAGCAGCCTAGACAGGGCCAACTATGGCTACACCTTC,CASSLDRANYGYTF
-,15,TRBD2,TRBJ2-7,TRBV28,TGTGCCAGCAGTTTAATGAGCGGGAGGGCCTACGAGCAGTACTTC,CASSLMSGRAYEQYF
once,14,-,TRBJ1-4,TRBV4-1,TGCGCCAGCTCTCTAGGGGGTTTCGATGAAAAACTGTTTTTT,CASSLGGFDEKLFF
once,15,TRBD1,TRBJ1-2,TRBV14,TGTGCCAGCAGCCAAGTACAGACAGGGGGATATGGCTACACCTTC,CASSQVQTGGYGYTF
-,13,-,TRBJ1-5,TRBV9,TGTGCCAGCAGCGGAGGTAGCAATCAGCCCCAGCATTTT,CASSGGSNQPQHF